These 20 T cell receptor beta chains came from one sample sequenced in a study of early T cells in non-severe SARS-CoV-2 infection (dated by TCRdb to the early 2020s). The library was prepared using 5' RACE. The sequencing machine was a NextSeq 500. The public reads were reprocessed in TCRdb via fastp at Q25 and MiXCR, keeping in-frame beta chains. Each record represents a unique CDR3 protein, reported with the most common genes and DNA among its rows. Across this sample there are more than 55,000 distinct CDR3 sequences, with about 13% seen only once. About a tenth of the sample lies in the top ten. The sample consisted of whole blood, taken at baseline. These receptors were collected from an adult who was a healthcare worker with PCR-confirmed SARS-CoV-2 infection or an uninfected control (not recorded which).

This clonotype was picked up many times. This chain connects TRBV7-9 to TRBJ2-3; D might be TRBD2 (5 bases). There are 14 residues in the CDR3. CDR1 SEHNR and CDR2 FQNEAQ come from the germline V gene (reference sequence). The V gene lost 4 bases and the J gene lost 4 bases, with 12 bases spanning the gap. CDR3 nucleotides: TGTGCCAGCAGCTCTACTAGGTCGGCAGATACGCAGTATTTT. This encodes CASSSTRSADTQYF. The complete variable domain, with remaining parts taken from reference TRBV7-9 and TRBJ2-3, reads DTGVSQNPRHKITKRGQNVTFRCDPISEHNRLYWYRQTLGQGPEFLTYFQNEAQLEKSRLLSDRFSAERPKGSFSTLEIQRTEQGDSAMYLCASSSTRSADTQYFGPGTRLTVL.

This clonotype came up a few times. The chain recombines TRBV20-1 with TRBJ1-1; 7 bases agree with TRBD1. CDR1 and CDR2 (germline): DFQATT, SNEGSKA (reference sequence). The trim removed 5 bases at V and 9 bases at J, leaving 12 bases unmatched. The CDR3 extends over 13 amino acids. The CDR3 nucleotides are TGCAGTGCTCCCCAGACAGGGACCCTGAAAGCTTTCTTT. Amino acid sequence: CSAPQTGTLKAFF.

This clonotype was seen repeatedly, ten times or more. The CDR3 loop reads CASSIRTGGANVLTF. The DNA for the CDR3 is TGTGCCAGCAGTATTAGGACAGGGGGGGCCAACGTCCTGACTTTC. The chain recombines TRBV28 with TRBJ2-6, with TRBD1 matching over 8 bases. Germline-derived CDR1 and CDR2 are MDHEN and SYDVKM. The trim removed 5 bases at V and 4 bases at J, leaving 4 bases unmatched. The CDR3 loop spans 15 amino acids.

The chain is built from TRBV20-1 and TRBJ2-5, with TRBD2 matching over 7 bases. The CDR3 is made up of 12 amino acids. J was trimmed by 1 base and V by 5 bases; bases with no gene match: 1. Germline V gene sequence: CDR1 DFQATT, CDR2 SNEGSKA (reference sequence). CDR3 DNA: TGCAGTGCTTGGACTAGCCAAGAGACCCAGTACTTC. Its protein product is CSAWTSQETQYF.

The sample holds many counts of this clonotype. The chain uses TRBV13 and TRBJ2-7, with 8 bases that match TRBD1. Germline CDR1 and CDR2: PRHDT and FYEKMQ (reference sequence). The CDR3 consists of 12 residues. Trimming took 5 bases from V and 6 from J; bases not matched to a gene: 3. CDR3 in DNA: TGTGCCAGCAGCGCTACAGGGGGCGAGCAGTACTTC. This sequence encodes CASSATGGEQYF.

This clonotype was detected ten times or more. The DNA for the CDR3 is TGTGCCAGCAGCCGAGCCCGTGCCGCGAACACCGGGGAGCTGTTTTTT. Its translation: CASSRARAANTGELFF. The chain is built from TRBV7-6 and TRBJ2-2, with D unresolved. This CDR3 spans 16 amino acids. Trimming removed 5 bases at V and 0 bases at J, with 13 bases between. Germline lookup yields CDR1 SGHVS and CDR2 FNYEAQ.

The chain recombines TRBV7-2 with TRBJ2-7; 9 nucleotides agree with TRBD2. CDR1 is SGHTA and CDR2 is FQGNSA in the germline V gene. Germline trimming cut 5 bases from V and 3 bases from J; bases unmatched to any gene: 17. CDR3 length: 18 residues. The CDR3 DNA sequence: TGTGCCAGCAGCCGGACTAGCGCCCTCCCAAAAGTAGTCTACGAGCAGTACTTC. Translated: CASSRTSALPKVVYEQYF.

There are many counts of this clonotype. V usage is TRBV28 and J usage is TRBJ1-5; 7 positions agree with TRBD1. This CDR3 region has 17 residues. Per the germline V gene, CDR1 is MDHEN and CDR2 is SYDVKM. The junction had 17 bases not matched to a gene; V was cut back by 9 bases and J by 3 bases. CDR3 coding DNA: TGTGCCAGTTCCCGGGACAGACCTTCGGGTAACAATCAGCCCCAGCATTTT. This translates into CASSRDRPSGNNQPQHF.

The CDR3 region has the DNA TGTGCCAGCAGTTCGCCGGGACTAGCTTTCGTGACCAAAAACATTCAGTACTTC. It specifies CASSSPGLAFVTKNIQYF. The chain joins TRBV6-2 or TRBV6-3 to TRBJ2-4; TRBD2 matches at 9 bases. The CDR3 extends over 18 amino acids. The germline V gene encodes CDR1 MNHEY and CDR2 SVGEGT. The junction had 12 bases not matched to a gene; V was cut back by 4 bases and J by 2 bases.

The table lists this clonotype with a few counts. The rearrangement links TRBV11-3 to TRBJ1-1; D is possibly TRBD1 (5 bases). V was clipped by 1 base and J by 6 bases, with 15 bases between them. The V gene's germline CDR1 is SGHNT and CDR2 YENEEA. The CDR3 sequence is 15 residues long. DNA for the CDR3: TGTGCCAGCAGCTTAGTTGACAGTGGCAGGGCTGAAGCTTTCTTT. It specifies CASSLVDSGRAEAFF.

The chain has TRBV4-3 and TRBJ1-2; 9 bases align to TRBD1. There are 15 residues in the CDR3. Germline V gives CDR1 LGHNA, CDR2 YSLEER. With 4 bases clipped from V and 8 bases from J, the junction kept 11 bases outside the gene matches. The CDR3, as DNA: TGCGCCAGCAGCCCCCAGACCGGGACAGGGCTCGGCTACACCTTC. Translation: CASSPQTGTGLGYTF.

The chain couples TRBV6-2 or TRBV6-3 to TRBJ1-5; unclear D gene. Germline V gene sequence: CDR1 MNHEY, CDR2 SVGEGT. The V gene lost 6 bases and the J gene lost 0 bases, with 12 bases spanning the gap. The CDR3 contains 15 residues. This chain's CDR3 is CASRKEGYSNQPQHF. CDR3 coding DNA: TGTGCCAGCAGAAAGGAGGGATATAGCAATCAGCCCCAGCATTTT.

The chain combines TRBV4-1 with TRBJ1-1; D is perhaps TRBD1 (6 bases). CDR3 length: 17 amino acids. The V gene lost 1 base and the J gene lost 0 bases, with 15 bases spanning the gap. Germline CDR1 reads MGHRA; CDR2 reads YSYEKL. CDR3 bases: TGCGCCAGCAGCCAAGTTCGCGGGGGCACTGTGAACACTGAAGCTTTCTTT. Translation: CASSQVRGGTVNTEAFF.

This clonotype has a handful of counts. J is TRBJ2-3 and V is TRBV7-2, with TRBD2 matching over 14 bases. Germline-derived CDR1 and CDR2 are SGHTA and FQGNSA. Germline trimming cut 5 bases from V and 4 bases from J; bases unmatched to any gene: 14. The CDR3 is 19 amino acids. DNA of the CDR3: TGTGCCAGCAGCGCGATACCGGGACTAGCGGGAGTTGGGTCAGATACGCAGTATTTT. Translated: CASSAIPGLAGVGSDTQYF.

This clonotype has more than one count but fewer than ten. This chain uses TRBV11-3 with TRBJ2-7; D gene ambiguous. The CDR3 length is 12 residues. V lost 5 bases, J lost 7 bases, and 12 bases lay in between. The germline V gene encodes CDR1 SGHNT and CDR2 YENEEA. The CDR3 sequence is CASSPEAREQYF. CDR3 coding DNA: TGTGCCAGCAGCCCAGAGGCGAGGGAGCAGTACTTC. Full variable domain (outside the CDR3, taken from reference TRBV11-3 and TRBJ2-7): EAGVVQSPRYKIIEKKQPVAFWCNPISGHNTLYWYLQNLGQGPELLIRYENEEAVDDSQLPKDRFSAERLKGVDSTLKIQPAELGDSAVYLCASSPEAREQYFGPGTRLTVT.

The chain recombines TRBV5-1 with TRBJ2-3; D may match TRBD1 or TRBD2 (5 bases each). Trimming removed 5 bases from V and 4 bases from J, with 11 bases in between. Germline lookup yields CDR1 SGHRS and CDR2 YFSETQ. This CDR3 contains 13 residues. CDR3 residues: CASSGGWADTQYF. The CDR3, as DNA: TGCGCCAGCAGTGGGGGTTGGGCAGATACGCAGTATTTT.

This clonotype was picked up a small number of times. This chain connects TRBV6-2 or TRBV6-3 to TRBJ1-4; D ambiguous. The germline V and J ends were trimmed by 7 bases and 5 bases, with 8 bases remaining between them. From germline, CDR1 is MNHEY and CDR2 SVGEGT. CDR3 length: 12 residues. CDR3 bases: TGTGCCAGCAACGGGCCGAATGAAAAACTGTTTTTT. Its protein is CASNGPNEKLFF.

As for this clonotype: Compared with germline, one end of the junction differs, possibly owing to a read error. V gene TRBV18 combines with J gene TRBJ2-3; 7 nucleotides agree with TRBD1. CDR3 length: 15 amino acids. CDR1 and CDR2 from the germline V gene are KGHSH and LQKENI. The CDR3: CASSPRDRPTDTRYF. The DNA of the CDR3 is TGTGCCAGCTCACCCCGGGACAGACCCACAGATACGCGGTATTTT.

This clonotype came up once. The V gene is TRBV3-1, the J gene TRBJ2-5; 9 bases map to TRBD2. Germline V lookup: CDR1 LGHDT, CDR2 YNNKEL (reference sequence). This CDR3 comprises 16 residues. The V and J ends lost 4 bases and 1 base, in that order; junction bases with no gene match: 7. The CDR3: CASSRRSGGFQETQYF. The CDR3 nucleotides read TGTGCCAGCAGCCGCCGGAGCGGGGGGTTCCAAGAGACCCAGTACTTC.

The CDR3 protein is CSVAPGLAAYNEQFF. Written as DNA, the CDR3 is TGCAGCGTTGCCCCTGGACTAGCCGCTTACAATGAGCAGTTCTTC. The chain couples TRBV29-1 to TRBJ2-1, with TRBD2 matching over 8 bases. Losses at the gene ends were 4 bases for V and 4 bases for J; bases not matched to a gene: 9. The CDR3 runs 15 residues. CDR1 is SQVTM, CDR2 ANQGSEA, per germline.